The subject of this entry is one TCR beta chain. The antigen remains undetermined. The germline gene is not matched at one end of the junction; a read error may be the cause. The record originates from a study of blood T cells in healthy people across ages. Notes on the study in general: Investigators viewed diversity estimates from one million T cells as underestimates, the study reported.

Donors gave roughly 10 milliliters of peripheral blood apiece. Whenever a sample was processed, at least 6 million PBMCs were isolated. Extraction yielded at least 6 micrograms of total RNA per sample. For the second PCR, which ran for about 7 to 11 cycles, a sample-barcoded 5' primer and a J-beta primer mix were used. MiXCR, applied by TCRdb to the 5' RACE reads, yields one record per CDR3 protein. In the table there are some 920,000 distinct CDR3 sequences, about 53% of which are singletons. Germline CDR1 SGHRS, CDR2 YFSETQ. The CDR3 is made up of 17 amino acids. The rearrangement uses TRBV5-1 and TRBJ2-6; TRBD2 aligns across 9 bases. What was sequenced was blood. This TCR came from a woman aged 60-75 years in good health. For the CDR3, the DNA is TGCGCCGGCAGCCTAGGGATAGCGGGAGATGGGGCCAACGTCCTGACTTTC. Residues: CAGSLGIAGDGANVLTF.